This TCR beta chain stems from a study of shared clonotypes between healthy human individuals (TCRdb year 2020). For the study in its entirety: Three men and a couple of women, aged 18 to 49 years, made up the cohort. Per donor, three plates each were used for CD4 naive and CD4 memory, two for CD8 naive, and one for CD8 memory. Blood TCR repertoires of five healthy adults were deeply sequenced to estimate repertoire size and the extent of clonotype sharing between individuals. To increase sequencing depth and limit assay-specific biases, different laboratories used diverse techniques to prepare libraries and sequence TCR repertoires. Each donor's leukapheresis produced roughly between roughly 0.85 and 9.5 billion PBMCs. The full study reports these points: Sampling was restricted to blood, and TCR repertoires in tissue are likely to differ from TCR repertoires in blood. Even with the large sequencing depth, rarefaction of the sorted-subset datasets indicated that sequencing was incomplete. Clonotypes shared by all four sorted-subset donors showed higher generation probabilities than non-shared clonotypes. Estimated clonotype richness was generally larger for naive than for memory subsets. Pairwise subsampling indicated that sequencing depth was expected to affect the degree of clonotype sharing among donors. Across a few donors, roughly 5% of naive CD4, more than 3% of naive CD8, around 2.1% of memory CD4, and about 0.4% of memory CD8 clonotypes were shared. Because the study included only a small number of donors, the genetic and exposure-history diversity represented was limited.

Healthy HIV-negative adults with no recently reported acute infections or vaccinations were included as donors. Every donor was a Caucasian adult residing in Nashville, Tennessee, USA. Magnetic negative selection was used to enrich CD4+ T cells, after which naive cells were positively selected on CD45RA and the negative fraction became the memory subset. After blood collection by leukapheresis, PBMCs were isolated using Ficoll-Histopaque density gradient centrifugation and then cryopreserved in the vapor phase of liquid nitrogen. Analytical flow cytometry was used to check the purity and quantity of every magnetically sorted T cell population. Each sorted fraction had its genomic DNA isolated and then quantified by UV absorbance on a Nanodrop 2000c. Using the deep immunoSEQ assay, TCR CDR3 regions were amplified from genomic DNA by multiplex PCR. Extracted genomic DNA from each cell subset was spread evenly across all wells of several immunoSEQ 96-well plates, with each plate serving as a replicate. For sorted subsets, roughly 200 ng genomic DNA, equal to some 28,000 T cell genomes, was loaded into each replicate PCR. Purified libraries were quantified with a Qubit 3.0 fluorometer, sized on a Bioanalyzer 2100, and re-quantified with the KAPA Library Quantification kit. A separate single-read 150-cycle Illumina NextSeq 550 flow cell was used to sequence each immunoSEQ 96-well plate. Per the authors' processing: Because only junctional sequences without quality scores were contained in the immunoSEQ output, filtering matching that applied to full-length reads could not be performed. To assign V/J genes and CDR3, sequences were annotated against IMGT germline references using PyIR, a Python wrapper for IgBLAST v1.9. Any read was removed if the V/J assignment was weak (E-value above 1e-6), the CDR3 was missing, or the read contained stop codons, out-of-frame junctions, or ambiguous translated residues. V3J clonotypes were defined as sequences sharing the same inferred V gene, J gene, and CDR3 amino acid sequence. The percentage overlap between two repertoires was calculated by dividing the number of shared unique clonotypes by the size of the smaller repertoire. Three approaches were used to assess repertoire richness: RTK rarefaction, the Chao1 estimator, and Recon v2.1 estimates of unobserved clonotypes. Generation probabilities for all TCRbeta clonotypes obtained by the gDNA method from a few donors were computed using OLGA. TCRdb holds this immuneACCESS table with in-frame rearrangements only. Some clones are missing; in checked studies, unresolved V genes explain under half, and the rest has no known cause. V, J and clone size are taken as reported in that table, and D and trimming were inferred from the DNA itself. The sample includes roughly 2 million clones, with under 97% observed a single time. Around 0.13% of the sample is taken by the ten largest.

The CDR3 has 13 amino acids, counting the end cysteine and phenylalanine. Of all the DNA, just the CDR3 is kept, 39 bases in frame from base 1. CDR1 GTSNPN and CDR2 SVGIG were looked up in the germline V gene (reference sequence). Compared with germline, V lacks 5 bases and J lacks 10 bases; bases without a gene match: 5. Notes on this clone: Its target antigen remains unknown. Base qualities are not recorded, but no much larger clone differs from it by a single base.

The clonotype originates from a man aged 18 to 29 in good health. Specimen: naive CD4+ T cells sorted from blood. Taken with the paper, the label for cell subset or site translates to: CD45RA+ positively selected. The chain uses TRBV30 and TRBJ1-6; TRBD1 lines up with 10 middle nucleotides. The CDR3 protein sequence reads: CAWATGGWSPLHF. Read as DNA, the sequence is TGTGCCTGGGCGACAGGGGGCTGGTCACCCCTCCACTTT. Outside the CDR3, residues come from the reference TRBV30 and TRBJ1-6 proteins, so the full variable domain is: SQTIHQWPATLVQPVGSPLSLECTVEGTSNPNLYWYRQAAGRGLQLLFYSVGIGQISSEVPQNLSASRPQDRQFILSSKKLLLSDSGFYLCAWATGGWSPLHFGNGTRLTVT.